This is a list of T cell receptor beta chains from one sample in a study of blood T cell repertoires in COVID-19. Sequencing used immunoSEQ multiplex PCR; TCRdb keeps in-frame clones, though not all of them. The sample carries about 170,000 clones, roughly four fifths recorded once. Material: PBMCs or T cells enriched from blood (not recorded which). These receptors were obtained from a man aged 50-59 years who had recovered from COVID-19. CDR3s include the opening cysteine and the closing phenylalanine or tryptophan. The order of the fields is J gene, V gene, clone size, D gene, CDR3 protein, CDR3 DNA. A D gene is named only where the DNA matches it firmly. Clone size is not always given. Where it is, it says once, few, many or a class for expanded clones.

j_call: TRBJ1-1
v_call: TRBV4-3
clone_size: once
d_call: NA
cdr3_aa: CASSQDLGQNFMNTEAFF
cdr3_nt: TGCGCCAGCAGCCAAGATCTCGGACAGAACTTCATGAACACTGAAGCTTTCTTT

j_call: TRBJ2-3
v_call: TRBV12-3/TRBV12-4
clone_size: NA
d_call: NA
cdr3_aa: CASAGAPTDTQYF
cdr3_nt: TGTGCCAGCGCGGGGGCCCCCACAGATACGCAGTATTTT

j_call: TRBJ1-1
v_call: TRBV29-1
clone_size: NA
d_call: NA
cdr3_aa: CSDMGGDHTEAFF
cdr3_nt: TGCAGCGACATGGGAGGGGATCACACTGAAGCTTTCTTT

j_call: TRBJ1-2
v_call: TRBV18
clone_size: NA
d_call: TRBD1
cdr3_aa: CASSPPTGPHYGYTF
cdr3_nt: TGTGCCAGCTCACCGCCGACAGGGCCCCACTATGGCTACACCTTC

j_call: TRBJ2-2
v_call: TRBV4-1
clone_size: NA
d_call: NA
cdr3_aa: CASSPREAGELFF
cdr3_nt: TGCGCCAGCAGCCCACGGGAAGCCGGGGAGCTGTTTTTT

j_call: TRBJ2-2
v_call: TRBV7-2
clone_size: NA
d_call: TRBD2
cdr3_aa: CASSSSGGWGPGELFF
cdr3_nt: TGTGCCAGCAGCTCTAGCGGGGGATGGGGGCCCGGGGAGCTGTTTTTT

j_call: TRBJ1-6
v_call: TRBV4-1
clone_size: NA
d_call: NA
cdr3_aa: CASSQDTTGRRGNSPLHF
cdr3_nt: TGCGCCAGCAGCCAAGATACCACAGGGCGCAGAGGTAATTCACCCCTCCACTTT

j_call: TRBJ1-6
v_call: TRBV5-6
clone_size: NA
d_call: NA
cdr3_aa: CASSAPRRRGYNSPLHF
cdr3_nt: TGTGCCAGCAGCGCCCCGCGGCGCAGGGGCTATAATTCACCCCTCCACTTT

j_call: TRBJ1-1
v_call: TRBV28
clone_size: NA
d_call: NA
cdr3_aa: CASSLLRRNTEAFF
cdr3_nt: TGTGCCAGCAGTTTGTTACGTAGGAACACTGAAGCTTTCTTT

j_call: TRBJ1-6
v_call: TRBV7-8
clone_size: NA
d_call: NA
cdr3_aa: CASSFVQGALHF
cdr3_nt: TGTGCCAGCAGCTTTGTACAGGGCGCCCTCCACTTT

j_call: TRBJ1-5
v_call: TRBV28
clone_size: NA
d_call: NA
cdr3_aa: CASSLSVLRVQAAQHF
cdr3_nt: TGTGCCAGCAGTTTAAGTGTATTGAGGGTCCAGGCGGCCCAGCATTTT

j_call: TRBJ2-7
v_call: TRBV3-1/TRBV3-2
clone_size: NA
d_call: NA
cdr3_aa: CASSQGTAGRYF
cdr3_nt: TGTGCCAGCAGCCAAGGTACAGCAGGGCGGTACTTC

j_call: TRBJ1-1
v_call: TRBV5-1
clone_size: NA
d_call: TRBD1
cdr3_aa: CASSLAFGTGGTEAFF
cdr3_nt: TGCGCCAGCAGCTTGGCTTTTGGGACAGGGGGGACTGAAGCTTTCTTT

j_call: TRBJ2-7
v_call: TRBV5-4
clone_size: NA
d_call: NA
cdr3_aa: CASSLEQGYEQYF
cdr3_nt: TGTGCCAGCAGCCTAGAACAGGGCTACGAGCAGTACTTC

j_call: TRBJ1-4
v_call: TRBV5-8
clone_size: NA
d_call: NA
cdr3_aa: CASSSGTVNEKLFF
cdr3_nt: TGTGCCAGCAGCTCCGGGACTGTTAATGAAAAACTGTTTTTT

j_call: TRBJ1-3
v_call: TRBV6-5
clone_size: NA
d_call: NA
cdr3_aa: CASGRREGGNTIYF
cdr3_nt: TGTGCCAGCGGGAGAAGGGAGGGTGGAAACACCATATATTTT

j_call: TRBJ1-5
v_call: TRBV19
clone_size: NA
d_call: TRBD1
cdr3_aa: CASSGGTGRIGNQPQHF
cdr3_nt: TGTGCCAGTAGTGGGGGGACAGGGCGAATTGGCAATCAGCCCCAGCATTTT

j_call: TRBJ1-5
v_call: TRBV29-1
clone_size: once
d_call: NA
cdr3_aa: CSVADSWGGSNQPQHF
cdr3_nt: TGCAGCGTTGCGGACTCCTGGGGGGGTAGCAATCAGCCCCAGCATTTT

j_call: TRBJ1-6
v_call: TRBV5-1
clone_size: NA
d_call: TRBD1
cdr3_aa: CASSLGQGARNSPLHF
cdr3_nt: TGCGCCAGCAGCTTGGGACAGGGGGCTCGTAATTCACCCCTCCACTTT

j_call: TRBJ2-1
v_call: TRBV29-1
clone_size: NA
d_call: TRBD1
cdr3_aa: CSVGTGAGNEQFF
cdr3_nt: TGCAGCGTCGGGACAGGGGCGGGCAATGAGCAGTTCTTC

j_call: TRBJ2-4
v_call: TRBV30
clone_size: NA
d_call: NA
cdr3_aa: CAWALAKNIQYF
cdr3_nt: TGTGCCTGGGCCTTAGCCAAAAACATTCAGTACTTC

j_call: TRBJ1-3
v_call: TRBV27
clone_size: NA
d_call: NA
cdr3_aa: CASSLHQGLSGNTIYF
cdr3_nt: TGTGCCAGCAGTTTACACCAGGGGTTGTCTGGAAACACCATATATTTT

j_call: TRBJ2-3
v_call: TRBV29-1
clone_size: NA
d_call: TRBD2
cdr3_aa: CSYSGAGGFTDTQYF
cdr3_nt: TGCAGCTACTCCGGGGCGGGGGGCTTCACAGATACGCAGTATTTT

j_call: TRBJ2-7
v_call: TRBV6-4
clone_size: NA
d_call: TRBD1
cdr3_aa: CASRKHRDRSYEQYF
cdr3_nt: TGTGCCAGCAGGAAACACCGGGACAGGTCCTACGAGCAGTACTTC

j_call: TRBJ2-5
v_call: TRBV10-1
clone_size: NA
d_call: TRBD1
cdr3_aa: CALSTTGRRETQYF
cdr3_nt: TGCGCCCTCTCGACGACAGGGCGGAGGGAGACCCAGTACTTC

j_call: TRBJ1-4
v_call: TRBV5-1
clone_size: NA
d_call: NA
cdr3_aa: CASSSRTTNEKLFF
cdr3_nt: TGCGCCAGCAGCTCCAGAACAACTAATGAAAAACTGTTTTTT

j_call: TRBJ2-1
v_call: TRBV29-1
clone_size: once
d_call: NA
cdr3_aa: CSVGYSSYNEQFF
cdr3_nt: TGCAGCGTTGGGTATAGCTCCTACAATGAGCAGTTCTTC

j_call: TRBJ2-5
v_call: TRBV5-4
clone_size: NA
d_call: TRBD2
cdr3_aa: CASSPGPGGPRETQYF
cdr3_nt: TGTGCCAGCAGCCCCGGACCGGGGGGGCCGAGAGAGACCCAGTACTTC

j_call: TRBJ1-1
v_call: TRBV6-5
clone_size: NA
d_call: TRBD1
cdr3_aa: CASGWTGADTEAFF
cdr3_nt: TGTGCCAGCGGGTGGACAGGGGCGGACACTGAAGCTTTCTTT

j_call: TRBJ2-1
v_call: TRBV25-1
clone_size: few
d_call: TRBD2
cdr3_aa: CASSQTSGGPLLHNEQFF
cdr3_nt: TGTGCCAGCAGTCAGACTAGCGGGGGCCCGCTTTTGCACAATGAGCAGTTCTTC

j_call: TRBJ1-4
v_call: TRBV3-1/TRBV3-2
clone_size: NA
d_call: NA
cdr3_aa: CASSQEGGFNEKLFF
cdr3_nt: TGTGCCAGCAGCCAAGAGGGAGGATTTAATGAAAAACTGTTTTTT

j_call: TRBJ1-3
v_call: TRBV9
clone_size: NA
d_call: TRBD1
cdr3_aa: CASSSRQGGNTIYF
cdr3_nt: TGTGCCAGCAGCTCCCGACAGGGAGGAAACACCATATATTTT